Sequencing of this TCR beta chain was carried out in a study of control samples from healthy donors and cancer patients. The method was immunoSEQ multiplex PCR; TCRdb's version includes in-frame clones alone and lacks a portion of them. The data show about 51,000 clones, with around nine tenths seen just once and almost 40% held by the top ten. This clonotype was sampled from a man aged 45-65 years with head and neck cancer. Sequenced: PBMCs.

The CDR3 sequence: CASSFLGDGGPLNEQFF. The CDR3 DNA reads TGTGCCAGCAGCTTCCTAGGTGACGGGGGGCCGCTGAATGAGCAGTTCTTC. This chain connects TRBV11-2 to TRBJ2-1; D may be TRBD2 (7 bases). The germline V gene has CDR1 SGHAT and CDR2 FQNNGV. The V end lost 3 bases, the J end lost 7 bases, and 22 bases lay between the germline ends. The CDR3 contains 17 residues.